One T cell receptor beta chain is described in this entry. The antigen it recognizes is unknown. Nothing much larger sits one base from this clone, and base qualities are not available. The CDR3 runs 15 residues from the cysteine to the phenylalanine. Just the 45-base CDR3 DNA is kept, in frame starting at base 1. The germline V gene gives CDR1 as SGDLS and CDR2 as YYNGEE. The V and J ends are trimmed by 0 bases and 9 bases, leaving 16 bases between them. TCR CDR3 regions were amplified from genomic DNA by multiplex PCR using the deep immunoSEQ assay. Extracted genomic DNA from each cell subset was spread evenly across all wells of several immunoSEQ 96-well plates, with each plate serving as a replicate. Each replicate PCR for sorted subsets received roughly 0.2 ug genomic DNA, equal to roughly 29,000 T cell genomes. Purified libraries were quantified with a Qubit 3.0 fluorometer, sized on a Bioanalyzer 2100, and re-quantified with the KAPA Library Quantification kit. Every immunoSEQ 96-well plate was sequenced on a separate single-read 150-cycle Illumina NextSeq 550 flow cell. In the authors' own workflow: Because the immunoSEQ output held only junctional sequences and lacked quality scores, the filtering could not match the filtering applied to full-length reads. Sequences were annotated with PyIR, a Python wrapper for IgBLAST v1.9, and V/J genes and CDR3 were assigned using IMGT germline references. Any read was removed if the V/J assignment was weak (E-value above 1e-6), the CDR3 was missing, or the read contained stop codons, out-of-frame junctions, or ambiguous translated residues. V3J clonotypes were defined as sequences sharing the same inferred V gene, J gene, and CDR3 amino acid sequence. The percentage overlap between two repertoires was calculated by dividing the number of shared unique clonotypes by the size of the smaller repertoire. Repertoire richness was assessed with RTK rarefaction, the Chao1 estimator, and Recon v2.1 estimates of unobserved clonotypes. Generation probabilities for all TCRbeta clonotypes obtained by the gDNA method from a handful of donors were computed using OLGA. The immuneACCESS repertoire file appears here via TCRdb, limited to in-frame rearrangements. These files lack a portion of the clones; in checked studies, under half of the deficit traces to unresolved V genes, and the cause of the others is not known. V and J calls and clone size are copied from that table; D and trimming were computed from the DNA. This sample is represented by 550,000 to 850,000 clones; around two thirds of them were singletons. The top ten constitute 1.5% to 2% of the sample.

These data come from a study of shared clonotypes between healthy human individuals (dated by TCRdb to the early 2020s). At the level of the whole study: The cohort comprised a couple of women and three men aged 18 to 49 years. To estimate repertoire size and how much clonotypes are shared between individuals, the study performed deep sequencing of blood TCR repertoires from about 5 healthy adults. For each donor, CD4 naive and CD4 memory were each run on three plates, CD8 naive on two plates, and CD8 memory on one plate. Each donor's leukapheresis produced roughly between roughly 0.94 and 9.5 billion PBMCs. To increase sequencing depth and limit assay-specific biases, different laboratories used diverse techniques to prepare libraries and sequence TCR repertoires. The study at large found these results: Because the study included a small number of donors, the genetic and exposure-history diversity represented was limited. Sampling was limited to blood, and TCR repertoires in tissue likely differ from TCR repertoires in blood. Pairwise subsampling led to the expectation that sequencing depth would affect the degree of clonotype sharing among donors. Estimated clonotype richness was generally larger for naive than for memory subsets. Even with the large sequencing depth, rarefaction of the sorted-subset datasets indicated that sequencing was incomplete. Clonotypes shared by all four sorted-subset donors showed higher generation probabilities than non-shared clonotypes. Across four donors, approximately 5% of naive CD4, around 3.3% of naive CD8, roughly 2.2% of memory CD4, and approximately 0.42% of memory CD8 clonotypes were shared.

Donors were healthy HIV-negative adults with no recently reported acute infections or vaccinations. Only Caucasian adults living in Nashville, Tennessee, USA were represented among the donors. Magnetic negative selection was used to enrich CD4+ T cells, after which naive cells were positively selected on CD45RA and the negative fraction became the memory subset. Blood was collected by leukapheresis, and PBMCs were isolated by Ficoll-Histopaque density gradient centrifugation and then cryopreserved in liquid nitrogen vapor phase. Purity and quantity of every magnetically sorted T cell population were checked by analytical flow cytometry. Each sorted fraction had its genomic DNA isolated and then quantified by UV absorbance on a Nanodrop 2000c.

The TCR sequence derives from a woman aged 25-40 years in good health. The receptor chain draws on TRBV9 and TRBJ1-5; the D region possibly corresponds to TRBD1 (5 bases align). The material sequenced was memory CD4+ T cells sorted from blood. This specimen's cell subset or site label, interpreted: CD45RA-negative fraction. The DNA sequence is given as TGTGCCAGCAGCGTAGACGGGGGTCAAGGAACGCCCCAGCATTTT. Its protein product is CASSVDGGQGTPQHF.